One sample yielded the 26 T cell receptor beta chains listed below, sequenced in a study of human T cells and chemical hapten exposure. Each CDR3 protein gets one entry after TCRdb re-called the RACE reads with MiXCR. The sample yields tens of thousands of distinct CDR3 sequences, over 7.5% seen once. Time point indicated: patch test 1, 2 weeks after DPC sensitization. Specified treatment: therapeutic diphenylcyclopropenone sensitization with weekly scalp DPC. The starting material was whole blood, obtained in connection with sensitization to the hapten diphenylcyclopropenone (DPC). The receptor source for this set is a woman in her forties with alopecia areata. Some clones in this sample may be carry-over from other donors' samples.

This clonotype was detected many times. The chain is built from TRBV11-2 and TRBJ2-3; no clear D. The V and J ends lost 5 bases and 10 bases respectively, with 13 bases between them. This CDR3 is 12 amino acids long. CDR1 is SGHAT, CDR2 FQNNGV, per germline. The CDR3 loop is CASSQTPHSQYF. The CDR3 region has the DNA TGTGCCAGCAGCCAGACACCTCACTCGCAGTATTTT.

The chain uses TRBV5-1 and TRBJ2-4; D gene uncertain. The CDR3 is 14 amino acids. Germline assignment: CDR1 SGHRS and CDR2 YFSETQ. CDR3 bases: TGCCCTATCGGCGGCTGGGCCCCAAAAAACATTCAGTACTTC. This gives the protein CPIGGWAPKNIQYF.

This clonotype appeared many times. The chain recombines TRBV19 with TRBJ1-6, with D unclear. Germline CDR1 LNHDA, CDR2 SQIVND (reference sequence). V was cut by 7 bases and J by 8 bases, with 15 bases left in between. The CDR3 contains 14 residues. The CDR3 coding sequence is TGTGCCAGTAACCTCCGACCCGGGGATTCACCCCTCCACTTT. Its protein is CASNLRPGDSPLHF.

In this sample, this clonotype turned up once. Just one base apart from a much larger clone, this may be a read error. V and J are TRBV2 and TRBJ1-1; D not resolved. Germline values: CDR1 SNHLY, CDR2 FYNNEI. V was trimmed by 2 bases and J by 6 bases, leaving 22 bases between them. The CDR3 length is 17 residues. CDR3 nucleotides: TGTGCCAGCAGTGAAAATCAGCCTAGATCTGGGTGGTCTGAAGCTTTCTTT. Translating it yields CASSENQPRSGWSEAFF.

The chain recombines TRBV4-2 with TRBJ2-2; maybe TRBD2 (5 bases). Germline CDR1 and CDR2: LGHNA and YNFKEQ. The CDR3 has 16 amino acids. Trimming took 0 bases from V and 6 from J, leaving 14 bases between them. Written as DNA, the CDR3 is TGTGCCAGCAGCCAAGAGCGCGGGCCACCGGCCGGGGAGCTGTTTTTT. Its translation: CASSQERGPPAGELFF.

About this clonotype itself: Since a much larger clone is just one base distant, this may be a read error. The chain employs TRBV6-1 and TRBJ2-1; TRBD2 might be the D (6 bases). There are 15 residues in the CDR3. Germline V CDR1 and CDR2: MNHNS, SASEGT. DNA for the CDR3: TGTGCCAGCGGTGAAAATCCCGGGAGTGGCAATGAGCAGTTCTTC. Amino acids: CASGENPGSGNEQFF.

There are many counts of this clonotype. The chain has TRBV18 and TRBJ1-2; D is unclear. The V and J ends lost 4 bases and 2 bases respectively, with 17 bases between them. The CDR3 length is 16 residues. The germline V gene encodes CDR1 KGHSH and CDR2 LQKENI. The CDR3 DNA sequence: TGTGCCAGCTCACAAACCTCGACGGGCCGCAACTATGGCTACACCTTC. Its protein is CASSQTSTGRNYGYTF. The complete variable domain, with remaining parts taken from reference TRBV18 and TRBJ1-2, reads NAGVMQNPRHLVRRRGQEARLRCSPMKGHSHVYWYRQLPEEGLKFMVYLQKENIIDESGMPKERFSAEFPKEGPSILRIQQVVRGDSAAYFCASSQTSTGRNYGYTFGSGTRLTVV.

In regard to this clonotype: Germline is not matched at one junction end, which may reflect a read error. The chain recombines TRBV12-3 or TRBV12-4 with TRBJ1-2; the D gene is possibly TRBD1 (5 bases). The CDR3 spans 9 residues. The CDR3 DNA sequence: TGTACCAGCAGTTTAGGGACTCCCTTC. Translation gives CTSSLGTPF.

The table lists this clonotype with a few counts. The rearrangement joins TRBV28 to TRBJ1-2, with TRBD1 identical over 7 bases. V gave up 3 bases and J gave up 0 bases; unmatched junction bases: 16. CDR3 length equals 19 residues. Germline-derived CDR1 and CDR2 are MDHEN and SYDVKM. Here the CDR3 reads CASSLFAWDRYKSNYGYTF. CDR3 coding DNA: TGTGCCAGCAGTTTGTTCGCGTGGGACAGATATAAATCTAACTATGGCTACACCTTC.

This clonotype has ten or more counts. The rearrangement uses TRBV2 and TRBJ2-1, with TRBD2 matching over 7 bases. The CDR3 totals 13 residues. From germline, CDR1 is SNHLY and CDR2 FYNNEI. V lost 8 bases and J lost 3; bases outside the gene matches: 4. The CDR3 nucleotides are TGTGCCAGCCGGGGGGTGGGCTACAATGAGCAGTTCTTC. Residues: CASRGVGYNEQFF.

This clonotype was seen more than once but under ten times. The chain is built from TRBV5-4 and TRBJ2-1; 8 bases match TRBD2. The length of the CDR3 is 15 residues. The germline gives CDR1 SGHNT, CDR2 YYREEE (reference sequence). Trimming removed 0 bases from V and 8 bases from J; junction bases left unmatched: 7. The CDR3 bases are TGTGCCAGCAGCTTGGTTAGCGGGGTTGGCTATGAGCAGTTCTTC. Protein: CASSLVSGVGYEQFF.

This clonotype was detected ten times or more. The chain recombines TRBV12-3 or TRBV12-4 with TRBJ2-1; TRBD2 is a possible D gene (7 bases). The CDR3 extends over 14 amino acids. V lost 5 bases to trimming and J lost 9 bases, with 17 bases between them. As DNA, the CDR3 is TGTGCCAGCAGTGCCGGGTGGGGGGGCACTGAGCAGTTCTTC. It is translated as CASSAGWGGTEQFF.

This clonotype has a handful of counts. The chain has TRBV2 and TRBJ1-4; no firm D call. CDR1 is SNHLY and CDR2 is FYNNEI in the germline V gene. CDR3 length: 14 amino acids. V lost 3 bases to trimming and J lost 10 bases, with 15 bases between them. The CDR3 DNA sequence: TGTGCCAGCAGTGATGGGAGCCCGGGTGGAAAACTGTTTTTT. Residues: CASSDGSPGGKLFF.

Only a few counts were recorded for this clonotype. CDR3 in amino acids: CASSTRRQQKQRNTIYF. For the CDR3, the DNA is TGTGCCAGTAGTACGAGGAGACAGCAAAAACAACGAAACACCATATATTTT. V and J are TRBV19 and TRBJ1-3; TRBD1 might be the D (5 bases). The CDR3 runs to 17 residues. Germline CDR1 and CDR2: LNHDA and SQIVND (reference sequence). V dropped 4 bases and J dropped 5 bases, with 21 bases sitting between them.

The sample holds a few counts of this clonotype. The V call is TRBV5-4, the J call TRBJ2-2; D ambiguous. The CDR3 length is 14 residues. Trimming removed 3 bases at V and 2 bases at J, with 8 bases between. In germline, CDR1 is SGHNT, CDR2 YYREEE (reference sequence). CDR3 residues: CASSSGQNTGELFF. The CDR3 DNA sequence: TGTGCCAGCAGCTCGGGCCAAAACACCGGGGAGCTGTTTTTT.

This clonotype came up many times. The V call is TRBV9, the J call TRBJ2-1; D call uncertain. Germline values: CDR1 SGDLS, CDR2 YYNGEE. V lost 1 base and J 5 bases, leaving 10 bases between the germline ends. The length of the CDR3 is 14 residues. The CDR3 DNA is TGTGCCAGCAGCGTAATCGACGGCGACAATGAGCAGTTCTTC. It codes for CASSVIDGDNEQFF.

This chain joins TRBV2 and TRBJ2-4; no clear D. V was pared by 7 bases and J by 8 bases, with 18 bases between. CDR1 and CDR2 from the germline V gene are SNHLY and FYNNEI. The CDR3 loop spans 14 amino acids. The CDR3 DNA is TGTGCCAGCAAGGTTTATACCGTTGAGGACATTCAGTACTTC. This gives the protein CASKVYTVEDIQYF.

This clonotype was recorded many times. The V gene is TRBV14, the J gene TRBJ1-2; 7 nucleotides line up with TRBD1. V was pared by 2 bases and J by 5 bases, with 5 bases of the junction left unmatched. The CDR3 consists of 14 residues. Germline V gene sequence: CDR1 SGHDN, CDR2 FVKESK. The chain's CDR3 is CASSQRNRGYGYTF. CDR3 sequence (DNA): TGTGCCAGCAGCCAAAGGAACAGGGGATATGGCTACACCTTC.

This chain's CDR3 is CASSAGQETSPLHF. DNA for the CDR3: TGTGCCAGCAGCGCGGGACAGGAGACTTCACCCCTCCACTTT. This chain connects TRBV5-4 to TRBJ1-6; 8 nucleotides agree with TRBD1. CDR3 size: 14 residues. Germline CDR1 is SGHNT and CDR2 is YYREEE (reference sequence). The junction had 6 bases not matched to a gene; V was cut back by 4 bases and J by 9 bases.

There are a few counts of this clonotype. This rearrangement joins TRBV11-1 to TRBJ2-3; TRBD2 matches at 7 bases. CDR3 length equals 16 residues. CDR1 and CDR2 from the germline V gene are SGHAT and FQDESV (reference sequence). J lost 0 bases, V lost 7 bases, and 10 bases had no gene match. DNA for the CDR3: TGTGCCAGCACTCGGCTGGGGGGGAGCAGCACAGATACGCAGTATTTT. As protein: CASTRLGGSSTDTQYF.

This clonotype was observed a handful of times. The chain combines TRBV28 with TRBJ1-1; D is perhaps TRBD1 (5 bases). The CDR3 runs 17 residues. The germline V gene has CDR1 MDHEN and CDR2 SYDVKM. The V gene lost 4 bases and the J gene lost 1 base, with 19 bases spanning the gap. The CDR3 DNA follows: TGTGCCAGCAGTTCTTGGGCAGGGCGTGTTGAGAACACTGAAGCTTTCTTT. This translates into CASSSWAGRVENTEAFF.

This clonotype was recorded a few times. The genes are TRBV7-2 and TRBJ1-5; D unclear. V gave up 4 bases and J gave up 4 bases, with 14 bases separating them. CDR3 length equals 15 residues. CDR1 is SGHTA, CDR2 FQGNSA, per germline. The chain's CDR3 is CASSSQFSANQPQHF. The CDR3 nucleotides are TGTGCCAGCAGCTCTCAATTCTCCGCTAATCAGCCCCAGCATTTT.

This clonotype was seen only a few times. The chain carries TRBV7-6 and TRBJ2-3; the D gene could be TRBD1 or TRBD2 (5 bases each). Trimming shortened V by 2 bases and J by 0 bases, and 12 bases separated the two germline ends. This CDR3 has 16 residues. CDR1 is SGHVS, CDR2 FNYEAQ, per germline. The CDR3 nucleotides are TGTGCCAGCAGCTTAAGTGGGACGACTAGCACAGATACGCAGTATTTT. Protein product: CASSLSGTTSTDTQYF.

Comments on this clonotype: Possible read error: a much larger clone is one base away. The chain joins TRBV29-1 to TRBJ1-2; D uncertain. Germline CDR1 is SQVTM and CDR2 is ANQGSEA. The CDR3 length is 10 residues. Trimming took off 8 bases at V and 3 bases at J, with 7 bases between the two ends. In nucleotides, the CDR3 is TGCAGCATTGGGGACTATGGCTACACCTTC. Translated, it gives CSIGDYGYTF. The full variable domain, in which reference TRBV29-1 and TRBJ1-2 provide the parts outside the CDR3, is SAVISQKPSRDICQRGTSLTIQCQVDSQVTMMFWYRQQPGQSLTLIATANQGSEATYESGFVIDKFPISRPNLTFSTLTVSNMSPEDSSIYLCSIGDYGYTFGSGTRLTVV.

This clonotype has at least ten counts. This chain joins TRBV29-1 and TRBJ2-6; the match to TRBD2 covers 7 bases. V lost 4 bases and J lost 0; bases outside the gene matches: 6. Germline lookup yields CDR1 SQVTM and CDR2 ANQGSEA. The CDR3 extends over 16 amino acids. The CDR3 is CSVASGLNSGANVLTF. CDR3 bases: TGCAGCGTTGCTAGCGGACTTAACTCTGGGGCCAACGTCCTGACTTTC.

This clonotype was observed a few times. This chain joins TRBV12-3 or TRBV12-4 and TRBJ1-3; D gene unclear. This CDR3 has 15 residues. Between the trimmed V and J ends, which lost 2 bases and 0 bases, there was a span of 8 bases. The CDR3 DNA is TGTGCCAGCAGTTTACAGGCAAGCTCTGGAAACACCATATATTTT. Its translation is CASSLQASSGNTIYF.